The 11 T cell receptor beta chains below all came from one sample that was sequenced in a study of cytomegalovirus exposure and HLA in healthy donors. Using immunoSEQ multiplex PCR, the repertoire was profiled, and TCRdb retains in-frame clones only, with some absent. Of some 170,000 clones in the sample, approximately 86% were seen once. The specimen sequenced was PBMCs. The receptors derive from a man aged 18 to 29 in good health and CMV-seropositive.

This clone has only one observation. The rearrangement links TRBV5-1 to TRBJ2-1; possibly TRBD2 for D (6 bases). The CDR3 covers 14 residues. The germline gives CDR1 SGHRS, CDR2 YFSETQ. Trimming removed 4 bases at V and 7 bases at J, with 15 bases between. CDR3 amino acids: CASSPRTMVNEQFF. As DNA, the CDR3 is TGCGCCAGCAGCCCCAGGACTATGGTAAATGAGCAGTTCTTC. The full variable domain, rest sourced from reference TRBV5-1 and TRBJ2-1, is KAGVTQTPRYLIKTRGQQVTLSCSPISGHRSVSWYQQTPGQGLQFLFEYFSETQRNKGNFPGRFSGRQFSNSRSEMNVSTLELGDSALYLCASSPRTMVNEQFFGPGTRLTVL.

The chain recombines TRBV4-1 with TRBJ2-2; D tentatively reads TRBD1 or TRBD2 (5 bases each). With 8 bases removed from V and 4 bases from J, the gap between germline ends came to 14 bases. The CDR3 covers 14 residues. Germline loops: CDR1 MGHRA, CDR2 YSYEKL. For the CDR3, the DNA is TGCGCCAGCGGACAAGCTCGGGGCACCGGGGAGCTGTTTTTT. This codes for CASGQARGTGELFF.

The CDR3 region is CASSITTESGAFF. DNA of the CDR3: TGTGCCAGCAGCATAACTACGGAATCGGGAGCTTTCTTT. This rearrangement joins TRBV7-2 to TRBJ1-1; the D is unclear. Germline V gene data show CDR1 as SGHTA and CDR2 as FQGNSA. The CDR3 is made up of 13 amino acids. With 5 bases removed from V and 10 bases from J, the gap between germline ends came to 17 bases.

The chain has TRBV5-6 and TRBJ2-5; 7 bases are shared with TRBD2. The trim removed 4 bases at V and 5 bases at J, leaving 2 bases unmatched. The CDR3 is made up of 12 amino acids. CDR1 is SGHDT, CDR2 YYEEEE, per germline. CDR3 DNA: TGTGCCAGCAGCATCGGGGGGGAGACCCAGTACTTC. The encoded protein is CASSIGGETQYF.

The J gene is TRBJ1-2, the V gene TRBV9; no definite D call. Germline lookup yields CDR1 SGDLS and CDR2 YYNGEE. The V end lost 3 bases, the J end lost 2 bases, and 14 bases lay between the germline ends. The CDR3 totals 15 residues. The CDR3 region is CASSGEKGRNYGYTF. The CDR3 DNA is TGTGCCAGCAGCGGGGAGAAGGGAAGGAACTATGGCTACACCTTC.

The chain carries TRBV11-1 and TRBJ2-3; unclear D gene. CDR3 length: 14 residues. The V gene lost 2 bases and the J gene lost 1 base, with 7 bases spanning the gap. Germline V gene data show CDR1 as SGHAT and CDR2 as FQDESV (reference sequence). CDR3 bases: TGTGCCAGCAGCTTAACTATCGGCACAGATACGCAGTATTTT. It encodes CASSLTIGTDTQYF.

V and J are TRBV10-3 and TRBJ1-2; 7 bases line up with TRBD1. The germline CDR1 and CDR2 sequences are ENHRY and SYGVKD. V gave up 5 bases and J gave up 2 bases; unmatched junction bases: 5. The CDR3 is 14 amino acids. This chain's CDR3 is CAISRDRINYGYTF. The CDR3 bases are TGTGCCATCAGTCGGGACAGAATAAACTATGGCTACACCTTC.

The chain combines TRBV4-2 with TRBJ2-7, with 10 bases that match TRBD2. Germline values: CDR1 LGHNA, CDR2 YNFKEQ. This CDR3 is 15 amino acids long. The V and J ends lost 3 bases and 5 bases, in that order; junction bases with no gene match: 7. Written as DNA, the CDR3 is TGTGCCAGCAGCCATCTGGCTAGCGGGAGTAACGAGCAGTACTTC. Translating gives CASSHLASGSNEQYF.

The gene calls are TRBV5-6 and TRBJ1-5; 12 bases fit TRBD1. The CDR3 extends over 14 amino acids. Germline V gene lookup returns CDR1 SGHDT and CDR2 YYEEEE. Germline trimming cut 3 bases from V and 10 bases from J; bases unmatched to any gene: 5. The DNA for the CDR3 is TGTGCCAGCAGCTGGGGGACAGGGGGCGATCCCCAGCATTTT. Residues: CASSWGTGGDPQHF.

This chain connects TRBV29-1 to TRBJ2-5; weak D call: TRBD1 (7 bases). Germline values: CDR1 SQVTM, CDR2 ANQGSEA. The V and J ends lost 6 bases and 1 base respectively, with 18 bases between them. The CDR3 sequence is 15 residues long. CDR3 protein: CSVGGQWGLQETQYF. Written as DNA, the CDR3 is TGCAGCGTGGGGGGACAGTGGGGACTCCAAGAGACCCAGTACTTC. Full variable domain (rest looked up from reference TRBV29-1 and TRBJ2-5): SAVISQKPSRDICQRGTSLTIQCQVDSQVTMMFWYRQQPGQSLTLIATANQGSEATYESGFVIDKFPISRPNLTFSTLTVSNMSPEDSSIYLCSVGGQWGLQETQYFGPGTRLLVL.

This clone was seen more than once but under ten times. The chain links TRBV9 to TRBJ2-7; TRBD1 matches at 8 bases. The CDR3 has 13 amino acids. Germline CDR1 is SGDLS and CDR2 is YYNGEE. V shed 4 bases, J shed 3 bases, and the junction held 3 bases outside the gene matches. In DNA form, the CDR3 reads TGTGCCAGCAGCCCCGGGACAGGCTACGAGCAGTACTTC. Its translation is CASSPGTGYEQYF.